The clone carrying this TCR beta chain was seen repeatedly, ten times or more. Time point defined: patch test 2, 6 weeks after DPC sensitization. Regarding treatment: therapeutic diphenylcyclopropenone sensitization with weekly scalp DPC. Each CDR3 protein is one row after TCRdb ran MiXCR on the RACE reads. The sample comprises a few hundred thousand distinct CDR3 sequences, about 6% of which are singletons, and 5% to 6% rests with the top ten. The CDR3 loop spans 13 amino acids. The V gene lost 1 base and the J gene lost 5 bases, with 9 bases spanning the gap. In germline, CDR1 is DFQATT, CDR2 SNEGSKA (reference sequence). The data stem from a study of human T cells and chemical hapten exposure.

This sequence joins TRBV20-1 and TRBJ1-5; D ambiguous. Here the sequenced sample was whole blood, taken in connection with sensitization to the hapten diphenylcyclopropenone (DPC). This sequence was found in a young woman with alopecia areata. Some clones in this sample may be carry-over from other donors' samples. CDR3 sequence reads: CSARGGLDQPQHF. The CDR3 DNA follows: TGCAGTGCTAGAGGGGGTCTAGATCAGCCCCAGCATTTT.